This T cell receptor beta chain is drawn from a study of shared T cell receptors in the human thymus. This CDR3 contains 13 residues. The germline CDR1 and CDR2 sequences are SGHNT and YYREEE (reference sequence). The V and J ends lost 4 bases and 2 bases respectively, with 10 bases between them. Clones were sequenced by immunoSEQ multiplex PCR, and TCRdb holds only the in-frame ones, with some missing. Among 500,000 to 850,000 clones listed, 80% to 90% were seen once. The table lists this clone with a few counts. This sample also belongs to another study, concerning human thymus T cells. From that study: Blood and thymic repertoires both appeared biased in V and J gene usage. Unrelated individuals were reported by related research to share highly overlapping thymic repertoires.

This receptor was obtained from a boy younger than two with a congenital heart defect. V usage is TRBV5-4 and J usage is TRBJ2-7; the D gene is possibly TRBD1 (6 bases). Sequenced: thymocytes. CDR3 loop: CASSIQGPYEQYF. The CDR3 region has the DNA TGTGCCAGCAGCATACAGGGACCCTACGAGCAGTACTTC.